Following are 19 T cell receptor beta chains from one sample sequenced in a study of vaccination and CD4 T cells after COVID-19. As to treatment: roughly 11-day PBMC culture with coronavirus spike peptide pools or control peptides (ViraFEST assay). Their recognized antigens are unknown. The study sequenced cultured CD4+ T cell DNA using the Oncomine TCR Beta short-read assay. Via MiXCR, TCRdb re-called the PCR reads, giving one row per CDR3 protein. The sample yields approximately 11,000 distinct CDR3 sequences, roughly two thirds seen once. Specimen: CD4+ T cells from blood, cultured in vitro. Receptor source: a human donor who had recovered from COVID-19.

This chain links TRBV4-1 with TRBJ1-2, with TRBD1 as a possible D gene (5 bases). Germline V lookup: CDR1 MGHRA, CDR2 YSYEKL. The V end lost 2 bases, the J end lost 3 bases, and 13 bases lay between the germline ends. This CDR3 is 15 amino acids long. The CDR3 nucleotides are TGCGCCAGCAGCCAACCTTCGCAGGGACACTATGGCTACACCTTC. Its protein is CASSQPSQGHYGYTF.

The chain links TRBV27 to TRBJ2-2, with TRBD2 matching over 7 bases. This CDR3 is built from 15 residues. V shed 9 bases and J 0 bases; nucleotides not matched to a gene: 7. Germline V gene data show CDR1 as MNHEY and CDR2 as SMNVEV (reference sequence). This CDR3 reads CASKTGGSNTGELFF. Here the CDR3 DNA reads TGTGCCAGTAAGACGGGGGGATCGAACACCGGGGAGCTGTTTTTT.

This clonotype was detected only a few times. V usage is TRBV10-3 and J usage is TRBJ1-6, with a weak D call TRBD1 (6 bases). The V end lost 11 bases, the J end lost 8 bases, and 16 bases lay between the germline ends. Per germline, CDR1 ENHRY and CDR2 SYGVKD. The CDR3 sequence is 13 residues long. CDR3 in amino acids: CASTSSGDSPLHF. CDR3 bases: TGTGCCTCTACTTCGTCAGGGGATTCACCCCTCCACTTT.

The V and J genes are TRBV27 and TRBJ1-1; TRBD1 might be the D (6 bases). Trimming stripped 5 bases from V and 1 base from J, with 14 bases between. The CDR3 covers 15 residues. Germline values: CDR1 MNHEY, CDR2 SMNVEV (reference sequence). CDR3 nucleotide sequence: TGTGCCAGCAGTCGAGTAGGGGGGGGGAACACTGAAGCTTTCTTT. Protein product: CASSRVGGGNTEAFF.

This chain joins TRBV5-6 and TRBJ1-2; 7 positions agree with TRBD1. Unmatched junction bases numbered 5, after V lost 3 bases and J lost 3 bases. Looked up from germline, CDR1 is SGHDT and CDR2 is YYEEEE. CDR3 length: 14 amino acids. CDR3 protein: CASSSRDSHYGYTF. The CDR3 DNA reads as TGTGCCAGCAGCTCGAGGGACAGTCACTATGGCTACACCTTC.

The chain uses TRBV18 and TRBJ2-2, with TRBD2 identical over 10 bases. Germline assignment: CDR1 KGHSH and CDR2 LQKENI. The CDR3 is 17 amino acids. Losses at the gene ends were 6 bases for V and 6 bases for J; bases not matched to a gene: 13. The CDR3 spells CASSSGSSLAGAGELFF. CDR3 sequence (DNA): TGTGCCAGCTCTTCAGGGTCGTCTCTAGCGGGAGCCGGGGAGCTGTTTTTT.

This clonotype has more than one count but fewer than ten. The genes are TRBV10-3 and TRBJ1-3, with 7 bases identical to TRBD1. Germline assignment: CDR1 ENHRY and CDR2 SYGVKD. V shed 8 bases, J shed 4 bases, and the junction held 8 bases outside the gene matches. This CDR3 region has 14 residues. Here the CDR3 DNA reads TGTGCCATCCGACAGGGTCTGAGCGGAAACACCATATATTTT. Protein product: CAIRQGLSGNTIYF.

This clonotype was seen just once. V is TRBV19 and J is TRBJ1-5; D perhaps matches TRBD1 (5 bases). V was cut by 0 bases and J by 2 bases, with 8 bases left in between. This CDR3 spans 15 amino acids. CDR1 LNHDA and CDR2 SQIVND come from the germline V gene (reference sequence). CDR3 DNA: TGTGCCAGTAGTATAGACAGGGCCGGCAATCAGCCCCAGCATTTT. Translation: CASSIDRAGNQPQHF.

The chain is built from TRBV7-6 and TRBJ1-1; a possible D gene is TRBD1 (6 bases). This CDR3 comprises 13 residues. V lost 5 bases and J lost 1, with 8 bases in between. Germline values: CDR1 SGHVS, CDR2 FNYEAQ. The CDR3 bases are TGTGCCAGCAGCCCGACAGGGAACACTGAAGCTTTCTTT. This codes for CASSPTGNTEAFF.

This clonotype was recorded a few times. The genes are TRBV27 and TRBJ2-2; the D gene is possibly TRBD1 (6 bases). Trimming cost V 6 bases and J 1 base, with 9 bases left between them. CDR3 size: 14 residues. CDR1 and CDR2 from the germline V gene are MNHEY and SMNVEV (reference sequence). CDR3: CASRTGQNTGELFF. The CDR3 DNA reads TGTGCCAGCAGAACGGGACAGAACACCGGGGAGCTGTTTTTT.

The chain carries TRBV11-2 and TRBJ1-2, with D perhaps TRBD1 (6 bases). The CDR3 is made up of 14 amino acids. Per germline, CDR1 SGHAT and CDR2 FQNNGV. The ends were cut back, 0 bases at V and 4 bases at J, with 9 bases in the middle. The CDR3 loop reads CASSLEMGAYGYTF. In DNA, the CDR3 is TGTGCCAGCAGCTTAGAAATGGGGGCCTATGGCTACACCTTC.

V and J are TRBV7-9 and TRBJ2-1; a possible D gene is TRBD1 (5 bases). Germline CDR1 is SEHNR and CDR2 is FQNEAQ (reference sequence). The CDR3 length is 17 residues. Trimming cost V 1 base and J 5 bases, with 18 bases left between them. The CDR3 DNA reads TGTGCCAGCAGCTTAGGGGGTGGCAGGGTGAAGGACAATGAGCAGTTCTTC. Protein product: CASSLGGGRVKDNEQFF.

CDR3 region: CASRPDRGNSPLHF. For the CDR3, the DNA is TGTGCCAGCAGACCCGACAGGGGTAATTCACCCCTCCACTTT. The chain joins TRBV6-2 or TRBV6-3 to TRBJ1-6, with 8 bases fitting TRBD1. This CDR3 is 14 amino acids long. In germline, CDR1 is MNHEY, CDR2 SVGEGT. Trimming removed 6 bases from V and 6 bases from J; junction bases left unmatched: 4.

The V call is TRBV2, the J call TRBJ1-4; TRBD1 aligns across 10 bases. After removal of 7 bases from V and 8 bases from J, the junction contained 7 bases not matched to a gene. The CDR3 extends over 14 amino acids. Germline CDR1 is SNHLY and CDR2 is FYNNEI. The CDR3 DNA sequence: TGTGCCAGCACCCGGGACAGGGGATGGGAAAAACTGTTTTTT. It encodes CASTRDRGWEKLFF.

This chain links TRBV21-1 with TRBJ1-6. TRBV21-1 is designated a pseudogene. There are 15 residues in the CDR3. The CDR3 region has the DNA TGTGCCAGCAGCATTCAATGGGTGAATAATTCACCCCTCCACTTT. Translating gives CASSIQWVNNSPLHF.

Only one count was recorded for this clonotype. The chain is built from TRBV2 and TRBJ2-3; weak D call: TRBD2 (6 bases). The CDR3 contains 15 residues. V lost 4 bases and J lost 4, with 15 bases in between. Looked up from germline, CDR1 is SNHLY and CDR2 is FYNNEI. As DNA, the CDR3 is TGTGCCAGCAGTGGGACCAGCGGGTTCCCAGATACGCAGTATTTT. Its protein is CASSGTSGFPDTQYF.

This sequence joins TRBV7-2 and TRBJ1-5; weak D call: TRBD1 (5 bases). This CDR3 is 18 amino acids long. The V gene lost 1 base and the J gene lost 3 bases, with 19 bases spanning the gap. Looked up from germline, CDR1 is SGHTA and CDR2 is FQGNSA. The CDR3 coding sequence is TGTGCCAGCAGCTTAGAGGCTTCGTGGCGGGGCGACAATCAGCCCCAGCATTTT. This translates into CASSLEASWRGDNQPQHF.

This clonotype is termed medium-sized. As DNA, the CDR3 is TGTGCCAGTAGTAACCGGGCCCCCGGGGGTCCCCAGCATTTT. It is translated as CASSNRAPGGPQHF. The chain couples TRBV19 to TRBJ1-5; D possibly corresponds to TRBD1 (5 bases). The CDR3 length is 14 residues. The V end was cut by 4 bases, the J end by 10 bases, with 17 bases between. CDR1 LNHDA and CDR2 SQIVND come from the germline V gene (reference sequence).

The chain couples TRBV28 to TRBJ1-3; D gene uncertain. The CDR3 consists of 14 residues. Germline V gene sequence: CDR1 MDHEN, CDR2 SYDVKM. The V end lost 6 bases, the J end lost 2 bases, and 11 bases lay between the germline ends. The CDR3 bases are TGTGCCAGCAGAACACAGTCAGCTGGAAACACCATATATTTT. Protein: CASRTQSAGNTIYF.